The source of this T cell receptor beta chain is a study of T cell repertoires in cytomegalovirus infection. TCRdb re-called the reads with MiXCR, one entry per CDR3 protein. This table has some 800,000 distinct CDR3 sequences, 25% to 30% appearing once. Notes on this clonotype: Its antigen is not known.

The CDR3 totals 16 residues. Losses at the gene ends were 2 bases for V and 6 bases for J; bases not matched to a gene: 10. From germline, CDR1 is LNHNV and CDR2 YYDKDF (reference sequence). The sequence was collected from a human donor in good health (CMV status not recorded). Some clones in this sample may be carry-over from other donors' samples. The input for sequencing was cultured CD8+ T cells from PBMCs, taken from culture after CMV antigen stimulation. The V gene is TRBV15, the J gene TRBJ2-5; TRBD1 matches at 9 bases. DNA for the CDR3: TGTGCCACCAGCAGATCTCACACAGGGGGCGGGAAGACCCAGTACTTC. Amino acid sequence: CATSRSHTGGGKTQYF.